This T cell receptor (beta chain) was retrieved from a study of blood T cell repertoires in COVID-19. Study overall: There were acute and convalescent COVID-19 samples, and they came from the United States, Italy and Spain.

Original handling: How many nucleated cells were present was estimated from reference gene primer amplification. Some clones are missing from TCRdb's copy, which holds only in-frame ones; the method was immunoSEQ multiplex PCR. That table gives V, J and clone size, and the DNA gave D and trimming. Among approximately 210,000 clones, about 85% were seen once, and the ten largest hold approximately 1.7%. The sample consisted of peripheral blood. The sequence derives from a man in his 70s with acute or convalescent COVID-19.

The CDR3 coding sequence is TGTGCCAGCGGCATAGGGACTAGCGTCTATGAGCAGTTCTTC. This encodes CASGIGTSVYEQFF. The rearrangement uses TRBV11-2 and TRBJ2-1; 10 bases align to TRBD2. The germline CDR1 and CDR2 sequences are SGHAT and FQNNGV. The CDR3 sequence is 14 residues long. The V gene end was trimmed by 8 bases and the J gene end by 8 bases; junction bases not matched to a gene: 9.